This T cell receptor (beta chain) was retrieved from a study of shared clonotypes between healthy human individuals. Assay used: immunoSEQ multiplex PCR; TCRdb lists only in-frame clones, some missing. There are under 2,500,000 clones in the sample; approximately 96% occur only once, and around 0.13% lies in the top ten. Regarding this clone: One end of the junction varies from germline; a read error may be responsible.

Per germline, CDR1 LNHDA and CDR2 SQIVND (reference sequence). The CDR3 totals 13 residues. The material sequenced was naive CD4+ T cells sorted from blood. Documented subset: CD45RA+ positively selected. The TCR originated in a man aged 18 to 29 in good health. This chain links TRBV19 with TRBJ2-1; D not resolved. This CDR3 is CASSISQYNGQFF. The CDR3 coding sequence is TGTGCCAGTAGTATTTCACAGTACAATGGGCAGTTCTTC.